This T cell receptor beta chain was recorded in a study of CXCR3-negative and CXCR3-positive naive CD8 T cells. General observations from the study: CXCR3-positive naive cells carried more hydrophobic TRB CDR3s than CXCR3-negative ones.

Researchers prepared the TRB cDNA libraries using 5' RACE with UMI labels. TCRdb reprocessed the 5' RACE reads and stores each CDR3 protein as one record, lacking DNA. The record lists 120,000 to 150,000 distinct CDR3 sequences, of which the ten most abundant hold approximately 0.27%. With regard to this clonotype: What it recognizes is unknown.

This CDR3 comprises 17 residues. Germline assignment: CDR1 MNHNS and CDR2 SASEGT. Sequenced: naive CXCR3+ CD8+ T cells from blood. Specified subset: CD45RO-CCR7+CD27+CD95- naive CD8+ T cells expressing CXCR3 (TNR3+). The rearrangement links TRBV6-1 to TRBJ1-4. The sequence was obtained from a human donor in good health. Some clones in this sample may be carry-over from other donors' samples. CDR3 protein: CASSEDGRGPGQARLFF.